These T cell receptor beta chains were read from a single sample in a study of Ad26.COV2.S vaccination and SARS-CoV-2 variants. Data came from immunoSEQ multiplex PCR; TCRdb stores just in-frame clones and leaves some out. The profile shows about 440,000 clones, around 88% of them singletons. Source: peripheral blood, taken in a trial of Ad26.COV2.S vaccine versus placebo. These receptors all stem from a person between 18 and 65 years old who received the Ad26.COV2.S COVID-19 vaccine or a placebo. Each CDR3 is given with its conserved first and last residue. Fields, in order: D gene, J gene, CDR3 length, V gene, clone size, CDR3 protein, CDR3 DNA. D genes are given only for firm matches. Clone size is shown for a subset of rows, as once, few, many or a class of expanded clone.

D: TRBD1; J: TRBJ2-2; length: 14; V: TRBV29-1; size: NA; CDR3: CSVAGTGLSGELFF; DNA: TGCAGCGTTGCCGGGACAGGGTTGTCCGGGGAGCTGTTTTTT
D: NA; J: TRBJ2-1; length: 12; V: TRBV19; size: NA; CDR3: CASSISSGEQFF; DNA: TGTGCCAGTAGTATAAGTTCCGGTGAGCAGTTCTTC
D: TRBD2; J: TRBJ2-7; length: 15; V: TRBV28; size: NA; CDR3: CASSVGTSGVYEQYF; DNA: TGTGCCAGCAGTGTAGGGACTAGCGGGGTCTACGAGCAGTACTTC
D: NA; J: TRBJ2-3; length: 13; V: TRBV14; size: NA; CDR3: CASGSIGTDTQYF; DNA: TGTGCCAGCGGAAGTATCGGCACAGATACGCAGTATTTT
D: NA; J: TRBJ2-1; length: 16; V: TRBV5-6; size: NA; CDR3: CASSLFAGYSYNEQFF; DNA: TGTGCCAGCAGCTTGTTTGCGGGGTACTCCTACAATGAGCAGTTCTTC
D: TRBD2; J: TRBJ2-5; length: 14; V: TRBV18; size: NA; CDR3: CASSPRLARETQYF; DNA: TGTGCCAGCTCACCGAGACTAGCGCGAGAGACCCAGTACTTC
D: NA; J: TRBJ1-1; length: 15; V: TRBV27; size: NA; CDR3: CASSLVPIGNTEAFF; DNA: TGTGCCAGCAGTTTGGTCCCGATCGGGAACACTGAAGCTTTCTTT
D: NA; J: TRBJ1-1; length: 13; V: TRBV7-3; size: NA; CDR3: CASSLDSYTEAFF; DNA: TGTGCCAGCAGCCTAGACTCCTACACTGAAGCTTTCTTT
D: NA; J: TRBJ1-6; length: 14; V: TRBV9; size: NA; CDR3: CASSVQSVNSPLHF; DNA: TGTGCCAGCAGCGTTCAGAGTGTCAATTCACCCCTCCACTTT
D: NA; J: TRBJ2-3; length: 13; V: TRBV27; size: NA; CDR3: CASREYNTDTQYF; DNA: TGTGCCAGCAGGGAATACAACACAGATACGCAGTATTTT
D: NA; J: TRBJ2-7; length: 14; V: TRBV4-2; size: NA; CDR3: CASSQDWQSYEQYF; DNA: TGTGCCAGCAGCCAAGATTGGCAGTCCTACGAGCAGTACTTC
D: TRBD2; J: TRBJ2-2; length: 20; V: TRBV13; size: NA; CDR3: CASSLWGIGLAGGRTGELFF; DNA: TGTGCCAGCAGCTTATGGGGCATAGGACTAGCGGGAGGACGCACCGGGGAGCTGTTTTTT
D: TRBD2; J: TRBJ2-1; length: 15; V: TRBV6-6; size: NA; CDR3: CASSLSWTSGNEQFF; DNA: TGTGCCAGCAGCCTATCCTGGACTAGCGGCAATGAGCAGTTCTTC
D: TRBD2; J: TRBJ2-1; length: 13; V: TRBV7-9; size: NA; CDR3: CASSLGVGGTEFF; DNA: TGTGCCAGCAGCTTAGGAGTGGGAGGGACGGAGTTCTTC
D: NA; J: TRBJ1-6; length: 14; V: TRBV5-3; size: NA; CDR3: CARSWGGGNSPLHF; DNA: TGTGCCAGAAGCTGGGGGGGAGGCAATTCACCCCTCCACTTT
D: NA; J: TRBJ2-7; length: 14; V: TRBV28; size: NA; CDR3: CASCRFGGPYEQYF; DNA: TGTGCCAGCTGCAGGTTCGGAGGCCCCTACGAGCAGTACTTC
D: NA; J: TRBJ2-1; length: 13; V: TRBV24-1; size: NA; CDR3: CATSESGANEQFF; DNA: TGTGCCACCAGTGAATCCGGGGCCAATGAGCAGTTCTTC
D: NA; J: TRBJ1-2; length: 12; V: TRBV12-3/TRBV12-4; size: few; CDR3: CASSLGNYGYTF; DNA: TGTGCCAGCAGTTTGGGAAACTATGGCTACACCTTC
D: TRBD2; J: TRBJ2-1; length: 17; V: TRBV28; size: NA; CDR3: CASSFPGLAGGRDEQFF; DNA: TGTGCCAGCAGTTTCCCGGGACTAGCGGGGGGCAGGGATGAGCAGTTCTTC
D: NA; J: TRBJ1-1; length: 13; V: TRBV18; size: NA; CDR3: CASSPRGFTEAFF; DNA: TGTGCCAGCTCACCTAGGGGGTTCACTGAAGCTTTCTTT
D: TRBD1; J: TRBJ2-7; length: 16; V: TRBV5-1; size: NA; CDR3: CASREGGGYSSYEQYF; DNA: TGCGCCAGCAGGGAAGGGGGCGGGTATTCCTCCTACGAGCAGTACTTC
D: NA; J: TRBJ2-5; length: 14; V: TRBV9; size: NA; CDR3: CASSVVGHQETQYF; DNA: TGTGCCAGCAGCGTAGTTGGACACCAAGAGACCCAGTACTTC
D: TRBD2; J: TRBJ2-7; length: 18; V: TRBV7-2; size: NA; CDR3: CASSSQRGPSSWAYEQYF; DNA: TGTGCCAGCAGCTCCCAGCGGGGGCCCTCCTCCTGGGCCTACGAGCAGTACTTC
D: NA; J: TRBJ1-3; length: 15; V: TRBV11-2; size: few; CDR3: CASSQDGRTGNTIYF; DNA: TGTGCCAGCAGCCAGGACGGGAGGACTGGAAACACCATATATTTT
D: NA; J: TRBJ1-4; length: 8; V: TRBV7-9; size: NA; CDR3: CASSPDRF; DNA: TGTGCCAGCAGCCCGGATCGGTTT
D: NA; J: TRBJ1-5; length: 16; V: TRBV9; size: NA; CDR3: CASSVGSDSFREPQHF; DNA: TGTGCCAGCAGCGTAGGATCGGACTCCTTTCGGGAGCCCCAGCATTTT
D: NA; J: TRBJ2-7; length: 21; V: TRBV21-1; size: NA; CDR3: CASSKGGGGVGGRGGFYEQYF; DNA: TGTGCCAGCAGCAAAGGAGGCGGCGGCGTGGGAGGCAGGGGAGGTTTCTACGAGCAGTACTTC
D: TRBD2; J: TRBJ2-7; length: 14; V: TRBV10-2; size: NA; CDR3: CASTPSGASYEQYF; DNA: TGCGCCAGCACCCCTAGCGGCGCTTCCTACGAGCAGTACTTC
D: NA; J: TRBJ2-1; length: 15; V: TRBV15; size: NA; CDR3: CATSIVIPGNNEQFF; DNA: TGTGCCACCAGCATTGTGATCCCGGGAAACAATGAGCAGTTCTTC
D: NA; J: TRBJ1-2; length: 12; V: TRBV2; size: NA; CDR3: CASSVDPSGYTF; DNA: TGTGCCAGCAGTGTAGACCCCTCCGGCTACACCTTC
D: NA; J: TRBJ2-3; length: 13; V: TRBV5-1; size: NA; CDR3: CASSSGSTDTQYF; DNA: TGCGCCAGCAGCTCGGGCAGCACAGATACGCAGTATTTT
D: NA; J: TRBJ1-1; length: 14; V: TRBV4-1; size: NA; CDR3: CASSQVTGGTEAFF; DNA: TGCGCCAGCAGCCAAGTTACAGGTGGCACTGAAGCTTTCTTT
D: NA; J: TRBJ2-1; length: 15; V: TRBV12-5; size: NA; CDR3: CASGSLSGGPIEQFF; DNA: TGTGCTAGTGGTTCCCTTAGTGGGGGGCCAATCGAGCAGTTCTTC
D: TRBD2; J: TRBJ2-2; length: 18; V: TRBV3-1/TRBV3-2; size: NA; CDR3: CASSRTTPGLAGAGELFF; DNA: TGTGCCAGCAGCCGAACCACTCCGGGACTAGCGGGAGCCGGGGAGCTGTTTTTT
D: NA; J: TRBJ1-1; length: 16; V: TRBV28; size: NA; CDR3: CASSLASGARGTEAFF; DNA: TGTGCCAGCAGTTTAGCTTCCGGGGCACGGGGCACTGAAGCTTTCTTT
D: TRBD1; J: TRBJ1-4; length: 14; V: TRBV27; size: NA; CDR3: CASSGTGSSEKLFF; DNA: TGTGCCAGCAGTGGGACAGGGAGTAGTGAAAAACTGTTTTTT
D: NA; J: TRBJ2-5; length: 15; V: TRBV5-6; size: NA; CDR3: CASSYLGTDGETQYF; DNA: TGTGCCAGCAGCTACCTCGGGACGGATGGAGAGACCCAGTACTTC
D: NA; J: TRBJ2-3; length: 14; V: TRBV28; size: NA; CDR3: CASSFLQGVDTQYF; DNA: TGTGCCAGCAGTTTTCTCCAGGGCGTAGATACGCAGTATTTT
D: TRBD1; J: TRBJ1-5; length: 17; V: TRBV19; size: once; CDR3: CASSIAGTGSSNQPQHF; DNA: TGTGCCAGTAGTATCGCGGGGACAGGGTCCAGCAATCAGCCCCAGCATTTT
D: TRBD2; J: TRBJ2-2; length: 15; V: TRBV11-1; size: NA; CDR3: CASSPTGLVSGELFF; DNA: TGTGCCAGCAGCCCTACTGGACTAGTCTCCGGGGAGCTGTTTTTT